The 27 T cell receptor beta chains below were found in one sample sequenced in a study of blood T cell repertoires in COVID-19. TCRdb keeps only in-frame clones here, not all; method: immunoSEQ multiplex PCR. The table lists 150,000 to 200,000 clones, approximately 87% of them singletons, with approximately 10% in the top ten. Material: peripheral blood. These TCRs come from an older woman with COVID-19, enrolled during active disease.

The rearrangement links TRBV28 to TRBJ2-7, with TRBD2 identical over 7 bases. The germline CDR1 and CDR2 sequences are MDHEN and SYDVKM. V gave up 2 bases and J gave up 3 bases; unmatched junction bases: 4. The CDR3 consists of 14 residues. CDR3 residues: CASSLAGEGYEQYF. CDR3 DNA sequence: TGTGCCAGCAGTTTAGCGGGGGAAGGCTACGAGCAGTACTTC.

The J gene is TRBJ1-1, the V gene TRBV7-2, with no clear D. V dropped 2 bases and J dropped 3 bases, with 10 bases sitting between them. Germline CDR1 reads SGHTA; CDR2 reads FQGNSA. The CDR3 is 14 amino acids. The CDR3, as DNA: TGTGCCAGCAGCTTATTATCAGATTACACTGAAGCTTTCTTT. Amino acids: CASSLLSDYTEAFF.

This chain uses TRBV5-1 with TRBJ2-6; 7 bases are a match to TRBD1. V was clipped by 3 bases and J by 0 bases; unmatched bases: 9. Germline CDR1 is SGHRS and CDR2 is YFSETQ. This CDR3 is 18 amino acids long. The CDR3 region has the DNA TGCGCCAGCAGCTGGATCACAGGGGCTGCCTCTGGGGCCAACGTCCTGACTTTC. Protein product: CASSWITGAASGANVLTF.

The rearrangement joins TRBV3-1 (or the pseudogene TRBV3-2) to TRBJ2-7; 7 bases map to TRBD2. Germline V gene sequence: CDR1 LGHDT, CDR2 YNNKEL (reference sequence). The length of the CDR3 is 14 residues. Unmatched junction bases numbered 6, after V lost 3 bases and J lost 4 bases. The CDR3, as DNA: TGTGCCAGCAGCCACGAGGGACTACGGTACGAGCAGTACTTC. This codes for CASSHEGLRYEQYF.

V usage is TRBV28 and J usage is TRBJ1-2, with D unresolved. Trimming shortened V by 1 base and J by 5 bases, and 11 bases separated the two germline ends. CDR3 length: 14 residues. Per germline, CDR1 MDHEN and CDR2 SYDVKM. The CDR3 reads CASSLYSGVYGYTF. CDR3 DNA sequence: TGTGCCAGCAGTTTATACTCCGGGGTATATGGCTACACCTTC.

The chain links TRBV19 to TRBJ2-7; TRBD2 matches 8 bases. Germline V lookup: CDR1 LNHDA, CDR2 SQIVND (reference sequence). The CDR3 loop spans 16 amino acids. J gave up 3 bases and V 7 bases, and 14 bases lay outside the gene matches. The CDR3 region is CASTRGLGTSRYEQYF. The DNA of the CDR3 is TGTGCCAGTACCCGGGGTTTAGGGACTAGTCGCTACGAGCAGTACTTC.

This clone was counted many times. The V and J genes are TRBV12-3 or TRBV12-4 and TRBJ2-1, with D uncertain. Trimming stripped 1 base from V and 6 bases from J, with 7 bases between. The CDR3 is made up of 13 amino acids. CDR3 in amino acids: CASSLVSGNEQFF. The CDR3 nucleotides read TGTGCCAGCAGTTTAGTTAGTGGCAATGAGCAGTTCTTC.

This sequence joins TRBV28 and TRBJ2-7; D gene uncertain. Trimming removed 5 bases at V and 3 bases at J, with 5 bases between. Germline-derived CDR1 and CDR2 are MDHEN and SYDVKM. The CDR3 contains 11 residues. CDR3 region: CASSPNYEQYF. The CDR3 nucleotides are TGTGCCAGCAGTCCAAACTACGAGCAGTACTTC.

V and J are TRBV6-6 and TRBJ1-4, with 10 bases matching TRBD1. J was trimmed by 8 bases and V by 6 bases; bases with no gene match: 9. The germline gives CDR1 MNHNY, CDR2 SVGAGI (reference sequence). The CDR3 length is 15 residues. CDR3 sequence (DNA): TGTGCCAGCAGCCCTACCGGGACAGGGGTCGAAAAACTGTTTTTT. Translating it yields CASSPTGTGVEKLFF.

CDR3 DNA: TGTGCCAGCAGCATACGGACTGCCTACGAGCAGTACTTC. Translation gives CASSIRTAYEQYF. The chain uses TRBV5-4 and TRBJ2-7; a possible D gene is TRBD2 (5 bases). The CDR3 consists of 13 residues. Germline V gene lookup returns CDR1 SGHNT and CDR2 YYREEE (reference sequence). V was cut by 4 bases and J by 2 bases, with 10 bases left in between.

The V and J genes are TRBV15 and TRBJ2-1, with D unresolved. The length of the CDR3 is 12 residues. Germline CDR1 reads LNHNV; CDR2 reads YYDKDF (reference sequence). Trimming took off 3 bases at V and 3 bases at J, with 3 bases between the two ends. This CDR3 reads CATSSRYNEQFF. CDR3 DNA sequence: TGTGCCACCAGCAGTCGCTACAATGAGCAGTTCTTC.

The chain joins TRBV19 to TRBJ2-1; TRBD1 aligns across 7 bases. Germline-derived CDR1 and CDR2 are LNHDA and SQIVND (reference sequence). This CDR3 spans 16 amino acids. V lost 6 bases to trimming and J lost 3 bases; unmatched junction nucleotides: 11. The CDR3 nucleotides read TGTGCCAGTAGGCATTCGGGACAGAATTACTACAATGAGCAGTTCTTC. This encodes CASRHSGQNYYNEQFF.

This clone showed up just once. The V call is TRBV7-2, the J call TRBJ1-2; 10 nucleotides align to TRBD1. Germline V gene lookup returns CDR1 SGHTA and CDR2 FQGNSA. The V segment lost 5 bases and the J segment 4 bases; nucleotides outside the gene matches: 13. The CDR3 totals 17 residues. CDR3 loop: CASSPGTGASIGYGYTF. The CDR3 DNA reads as TGTGCCAGCAGCCCCGGGACAGGGGCTTCTATCGGCTATGGCTACACCTTC.

The J gene is TRBJ2-7, the V gene TRBV11-2; TRBD1 agrees at 10 bases. V was pared by 3 bases and J by 6 bases, with 5 bases of the junction left unmatched. This CDR3 contains 14 residues. Per the germline V gene, CDR1 is SGHAT and CDR2 is FQNNGV. The DNA of the CDR3 is TGTGCCAGCAGCTTGGGGACAGGGGCGGGCGAGCAGTACTTC. Its protein is CASSLGTGAGEQYF.

The chain employs TRBV7-2 and TRBJ2-2, with TRBD2 matching over 11 bases. CDR1 and CDR2 (germline): SGHTA, FQGNSA. This CDR3 contains 16 residues. V lost 5 bases to trimming and J lost 4 bases; unmatched junction nucleotides: 6. CDR3 residues: CASSPLAGGSTGELFF. The CDR3 DNA reads as TGTGCCAGCAGCCCATTAGCGGGAGGGTCCACCGGGGAGCTGTTTTTT.

This chain joins TRBV29-1 and TRBJ1-4; no clear D gene. The CDR3 is made up of 10 amino acids. The ends were cut back, 7 bases at V and 4 bases at J, with 4 bases in the middle. Germline CDR1 and CDR2: SQVTM and ANQGSEA. The CDR3 here is CSARNEKLFF. The CDR3 DNA follows: TGCAGCGCTCGTAATGAAAAACTGTTTTTT.

V gene TRBV18 combines with J gene TRBJ2-7; 8 nucleotides match TRBD2. CDR3 length equals 16 residues. V was pared by 3 bases and J by 0 bases, with 7 bases of the junction left unmatched. Germline V CDR1 and CDR2: KGHSH, LQKENI. The chain's CDR3 is CASSPREAANSYEQYF. The CDR3 region has the DNA TGTGCCAGCTCACCGCGGGAGGCGGCGAACTCCTACGAGCAGTACTTC. The full variable domain, its missing parts supplied by reference TRBV18 and TRBJ2-7, is NAGVMQNPRHLVRRRGQEARLRCSPMKGHSHVYWYRQLPEEGLKFMVYLQKENIIDESGMPKERFSAEFPKEGPSILRIQQVVRGDSAAYFCASSPREAANSYEQYFGPGTRLTVT.

V and J are TRBV4-2 and TRBJ2-1, with D perhaps TRBD2 (5 bases). Per the germline V gene, CDR1 is LGHNA and CDR2 is YNFKEQ. Trimming took off 4 bases at V and 0 bases at J, with 7 bases between the two ends. The CDR3 spans 14 residues. DNA of the CDR3: TGTGCCAGCAGCCGCGGAGGCTCCTACAATGAGCAGTTCTTC. It specifies CASSRGGSYNEQFF.

The rearrangement joins TRBV7-2 to TRBJ1-2; possibly TRBD1 for D (6 bases). The CDR3 length is 16 residues. Trimming removed 2 bases from V and 1 base from J, with 14 bases in between. In germline, CDR1 is SGHTA, CDR2 FQGNSA. The CDR3 coding sequence is TGTGCCAGCAGCTTAATAAGGGACATCTTTAACTATGGCTACACCTTC. It yields the protein CASSLIRDIFNYGYTF. Full variable domain (remainder filled in from reference TRBV7-2 and TRBJ1-2): GAGVSQSPSNKVTEKGKDVELRCDPISGHTALYWYRQSLGQGLEFLIYFQGNSAPDKSGLPSDRFSAERTGGSVSTLTIQRTQQEDSAVYLCASSLIRDIFNYGYTFGSGTRLTVV.

This clone was seen once. The V call is TRBV19, the J call TRBJ1-1; weak D call: TRBD1 (6 bases). The CDR3 covers 15 residues. From germline, CDR1 is LNHDA and CDR2 SQIVND (reference sequence). V shed 3 bases and J shed 4 bases, with 15 bases lying between them. CDR3 sequence (DNA): TGTGCCAGTAGTATTAGGGGGACCGGCGGCACTGAAGCTTTCTTT. Translation: CASSIRGTGGTEAFF.

The J gene is TRBJ2-3, the V gene TRBV5-6; D may be TRBD1 (6 bases). CDR3 length: 16 residues. V was cut by 4 bases and J by 2 bases, with 17 bases left in between. Germline V CDR1 and CDR2: SGHDT, YYEEEE. CDR3 DNA sequence: TGTGCCAGCAGCGCCTTCTCGGGACATCACACAGATACGCAGTATTTT. This codes for CASSAFSGHHTDTQYF.

The chain joins TRBV4-3 to TRBJ2-7, with D possibly TRBD1 on 6 matching bases. The CDR3 is made up of 15 amino acids. V shed 1 base and J shed 4 bases, with 14 bases lying between them. The V gene's germline CDR1 is LGHNA and CDR2 YSLEER. The CDR3 protein is CASSQVKGVIYEQYF. CDR3 DNA: TGCGCCAGCAGCCAAGTGAAGGGGGTGATTTACGAGCAGTACTTC.

This rearrangement joins TRBV5-3 to TRBJ1-5, with TRBD1 identical over 7 bases. TRBV5-3 has ORF status, its function being uncertain. J gave up 0 bases and V 2 bases, and 20 bases lay outside the gene matches. The CDR3 is made up of 21 amino acids. For the CDR3, the DNA is TGTGCCAGAAGCTTCCGCAATCCGGGACAGCCAACGTTGCATAGCAATCAGCCCCAGCATTTT. Amino acid sequence: CARSFRNPGQPTLHSNQPQHF.

This clone has a handful of counts. This chain uses TRBV30 with TRBJ1-3; D may be TRBD1 (5 bases). V was trimmed by 0 bases and J by 4 bases, leaving 16 bases between them. CDR1 and CDR2 from the germline V gene are GTSNPN and SVGIG (reference sequence). The CDR3 sequence is 16 residues long. CDR3 nucleotide sequence: TGTGCCTGGAGTGTAACCCGACAGCCGAGGGGAAACACCATATATTTT. Translated, it gives CAWSVTRQPRGNTIYF.

The table lists this clone with a count of one. V and J are TRBV2 and TRBJ2-1; TRBD2 might be the D (5 bases). Trimming took 4 bases from V and 0 from J, leaving 10 bases between them. The germline V gene has CDR1 SNHLY and CDR2 FYNNEI. The CDR3 runs to 15 residues. The CDR3 region is CASSADLSSYNEQFF. In DNA, the CDR3 is TGTGCCAGCAGTGCGGACTTAAGCTCCTACAATGAGCAGTTCTTC.

This clone has a handful of counts. This rearrangement joins TRBV7-6 to TRBJ1-3; D unresolved. Trimming cost V 0 bases and J 4 bases, with 10 bases left between them. Germline V gene data show CDR1 as SGHVS and CDR2 as FNYEAQ. This CDR3 region has 15 residues. The CDR3 bases are TGTGCCAGCAGCTTAGCCTCAGGTCGAGGAAACACCATATATTTT. Protein: CASSLASGRGNTIYF.

The chain carries TRBV6-2 or TRBV6-3 and TRBJ2-5; a weak D match, TRBD2 (5 bases). From germline, CDR1 is MNHEY and CDR2 SVGEGT. Trimming cost V 5 bases and J 2 bases, with 18 bases left between them. The CDR3 is 16 amino acids. The CDR3, as DNA: TGTGCCAGCAGTCTAGGACTCATCTGGGCACAAGAGACCCAGTACTTC. Amino acid sequence: CASSLGLIWAQETQYF.